This TCR beta chain appears in the sequencing data of a study of T-cell memory formation after mild COVID-19. One entry per CDR3 protein results from TCRdb running MiXCR on the 5' RACE reads. The sample contains 250,000 to 300,000 distinct CDR3 sequences, about a sixth of which appear only once. The TCR sequence derives from a man aged 18-30 years who had mild COVID-19 (a few samples of this study predate the infection). Cell type and time point are not known. The material sequenced was PBMCs or a T cell subset sorted from them (not recorded which).

The CDR3, as DNA: TGTGCCAGCAGGCCCGGGACTAGGGTCTACGAGCAGTACTTC. It yields the protein CASRPGTRVYEQYF. The rearrangement joins TRBV2 to TRBJ2-7, with 8 bases that match TRBD2. Germline V CDR1 and CDR2: SNHLY, FYNNEI. The CDR3 has 14 residues. Trimming cost V 6 bases and J 3 bases; bases outside gene matches: 7.